This T cell receptor beta chain was captured by sequencing in a study of Ad26.COV2.S vaccination and SARS-CoV-2 variants. Study-level background: Donor had been placed in the Ad26.COV2.S arm of the COV1001 trial.

The method was immunoSEQ multiplex PCR; TCRdb's version includes in-frame clones alone and lacks a portion of them. The sample carries about 320,000 clones, around four fifths recorded once. In its sample, this clone was seen once. This CDR3 has 14 residues. Germline V gene lookup returns CDR1 KGHSH and CDR2 LQKENI. V was pared by 6 bases and J by 4 bases, with 2 bases of the junction left unmatched. Treatment denoted: around 19 received Ad26.COV2.S at low or high dose, single or two shots; about five received placebo; per-sample allocation not given. Following the first vaccine or placebo injection, samples were taken on day 63. Cohort 1b enrolled adults aged 18-55 years in Boston.

This receptor was taken from a person aged 18-60 years who received the Ad26.COV2.S COVID-19 vaccine or a placebo. The sample was peripheral blood, taken in a trial of Ad26.COV2.S vaccine versus placebo. The genes are TRBV18 and TRBJ1-3; TRBD1 aligns across 11 bases. The CDR3 region is CASSDRGRGNTIYF. CDR3 coding DNA: TGTGCCAGCTCGGACAGGGGGCGAGGAAACACCATATATTTT.